The 21 T cell receptor beta chains given below trace back to one sample, sequenced in a study of glioma-infiltrating T cells after dendritic cell vaccination. TCRdb's table, derived via immunoSEQ multiplex PCR, lists solely in-frame clones and lacks some. Of over 55,000 clones in the sample, about four fifths were seen once. The source material was blood, sampled before dendritic cell vaccination. The origin of the receptors is a human donor with glioblastoma.

V gene TRBV7-8 combines with J gene TRBJ1-3; TRBD1 might be the D (5 bases). This CDR3 has 14 residues. Germline CDR1 is SGHVS and CDR2 is FQNEAQ. V shed 5 bases and J shed 8 bases, with 16 bases lying between them. The CDR3 nucleotides read TGTGCCAGCAGCCTAAGCAGGGTTGGGGACACCATATATTTT. Encoded protein: CASSLSRVGDTIYF.

The chain links TRBV4-1 to TRBJ2-3; D remains unclear. This CDR3 comprises 13 residues. CDR1 is MGHRA, CDR2 YSYEKL, per germline. Trimming pared 0 bases from V and 4 bases from J, leaving 5 bases between. The CDR3 DNA follows: TGCGCCAGCAGCCAAGAATCAGCAGATACGCAGTATTTT. This sequence encodes CASSQESADTQYF.

This clone occurred once. The chain links TRBV6-1 to TRBJ1-5; TRBD1 matches at 8 bases. Germline V gene sequence: CDR1 MNHNS, CDR2 SASEGT. Trimming cost V 6 bases and J 7 bases; bases outside gene matches: 11. The CDR3 is 15 amino acids. In DNA form, the CDR3 reads TGTGCCAGCAGGGACAGGGCTCTATCTCCCCAGCCCCAGCATTTT. Its protein is CASRDRALSPQPQHF.

The rearrangement uses TRBV7-6 and TRBJ2-1; 8 bases are a match to TRBD2. Germline V gene lookup returns CDR1 SGHVS and CDR2 FNYEAQ. V trimming: 1 base; J trimming: 5 bases; junction bases outside the gene matches: 7. This CDR3 has 16 amino acids. The CDR3 protein is CASSLVGAGGNNEQFF. In DNA, the CDR3 is TGTGCCAGCAGCTTAGTAGGGGCGGGGGGAAACAATGAGCAGTTCTTC.

This clone was seen only once. The chain couples TRBV7-2 to TRBJ1-2; 7 bases align to TRBD1. CDR3 length: 16 residues. The J segment lost 1 base and the V segment lost 5 bases, leaving 10 bases of the junction unmatched. Per germline, CDR1 SGHTA and CDR2 FQGNSA. The CDR3 loop reads CASSKHTGTDNYGYTF. The CDR3 DNA follows: TGTGCCAGCAGCAAACACACCGGGACAGATAACTATGGCTACACCTTC.

The V call is TRBV9, the J call TRBJ2-3; TRBD2 matches at 7 bases. The CDR3 loop spans 15 amino acids. CDR1 and CDR2 (germline): SGDLS, YYNGEE. V gave up 2 bases and J gave up 1 base; unmatched junction bases: 4. CDR3 in amino acids: CASSVGGIGTDTQYF. DNA for the CDR3: TGTGCCAGCAGCGTGGGGGGGATCGGCACAGATACGCAGTATTTT.

The chain has TRBV13 and TRBJ2-4, with 8 bases fitting TRBD1. V was clipped by 3 bases and J by 7 bases; unmatched bases: 5. Germline CDR1 PRHDT, CDR2 FYEKMQ (reference sequence). CDR3 length: 14 amino acids. CDR3 residues: CASSFGTGGNIQYF. In DNA form, the CDR3 reads TGTGCCAGCAGCTTTGGGACAGGAGGGAACATTCAGTACTTC.

This chain links TRBV2 with TRBJ1-1, with D tentatively TRBD1 (5 bases). V was shortened by 5 bases and J by 3 bases, with 19 bases between the two germline ends. The CDR3 runs to 16 residues. CDR1 is SNHLY, CDR2 FYNNEI, per germline. The CDR3 sequence: CASSRDSQGLDTEAFF. The CDR3 region has the DNA TGTGCCAGCAGTCGGGACTCCCAGGGTTTGGACACTGAAGCTTTCTTT. The full variable domain, in which reference TRBV2 and TRBJ1-1 provide the parts outside the CDR3, is EPEVTQTPSHQVTQMGQEVILRCVPISNHLYFYWYRQILGQKVEFLVSFYNNEISEKSEIFDDQFSVERPDGSNFTLKIRSTKLEDSAMYFCASSRDSQGLDTEAFFGQGTRLTVV.

This clone was counted between two and nine times. V is TRBV4-2 and J is TRBJ2-3; 9 bases agree with TRBD2. The CDR3 extends over 15 amino acids. The germline V gene has CDR1 LGHNA and CDR2 YNFKEQ. V trimming: 6 bases; J trimming: 0 bases; junction bases outside the gene matches: 4. This CDR3 reads CASRSGGPSTDTQYF. CDR3 coding DNA: TGTGCCAGCAGGAGCGGGGGGCCTAGCACAGATACGCAGTATTTT.

This clone was detected only a few times. The chain is built from TRBV10-3 and TRBJ2-3, with D tentatively TRBD2 (6 bases). CDR1 is ENHRY and CDR2 is SYGVKD in the germline V gene. V was shortened by 6 bases and J by 6 bases, with 16 bases between the two germline ends. The CDR3 length is 14 residues. Here the CDR3 DNA reads TGTGCCATCAGGGGCGGGGCGTCGTGGGATACGCAGTATTTT. Encoded protein: CAIRGGASWDTQYF.

This sequence joins TRBV5-6 and TRBJ1-4; tentatively, D is TRBD1 (6 bases). CDR3 size: 15 residues. V was clipped by 4 bases and J by 8 bases, with 18 bases between them. The germline gives CDR1 SGHDT, CDR2 YYEEEE. For the CDR3, the DNA is TGTGCCAGCAGCACGGGACGTCAGGGGCGGGAAAAACTGTTTTTT. Its translation: CASSTGRQGREKLFF.

V usage is TRBV2 and J usage is TRBJ1-1, with 7 nucleotides matching TRBD1. The CDR3 loop spans 12 amino acids. Germline CDR1 and CDR2: SNHLY and FYNNEI. The J segment lost 11 bases and the V segment lost 6 bases, leaving 9 bases of the junction unmatched. The CDR3 region has the DNA TGTGCCAGCAGGGGGGTACAGGGGTTGGCTTTCTTT. Its translation is CASRGVQGLAFF.

This clone showed up just a few times. V gene TRBV6-6 combines with J gene TRBJ1-2; D call uncertain. The ends were cut back, 6 bases at V and 4 bases at J, with 6 bases in the middle. The CDR3 spans 11 residues. CDR1 and CDR2 from the germline V gene are MNHNY and SVGAGI (reference sequence). CDR3 residues: CASRVGYGYTF. The CDR3 DNA reads TGTGCCAGCAGGGTCGGCTATGGCTACACCTTC.

This chain uses TRBV5-1 with TRBJ1-2, with a possible D match to TRBD1 (5 bases). Trimming cost V 5 bases and J 3 bases, with 14 bases left between them. Germline V gene sequence: CDR1 SGHRS, CDR2 YFSETQ. CDR3 length: 14 residues. The CDR3 protein is CASRNPGYDYGYTF. CDR3 in DNA: TGCGCCAGCAGGAACCCAGGGTATGACTATGGCTACACCTTC.

This clone appeared a single time. The chain has TRBV29-1 and TRBJ2-5; 7 bases are shared with TRBD1. Germline V gives CDR1 SQVTM, CDR2 ANQGSEA. V shed 4 bases, J shed 3 bases, and the junction held 2 bases outside the gene matches. The length of the CDR3 is 12 residues. CDR3 region: CSVGDSEETQYF. In nucleotides, the CDR3 is TGCAGCGTTGGGGACAGTGAAGAGACCCAGTACTTC. The full variable domain, with the rest looked up from reference TRBV29-1 and TRBJ2-5, is SAVISQKPSRDICQRGTSLTIQCQVDSQVTMMFWYRQQPGQSLTLIATANQGSEATYESGFVIDKFPISRPNLTFSTLTVSNMSPEDSSIYLCSVGDSEETQYFGPGTRLLVL.

The sample holds a few counts of this clone. J is TRBJ1-2 and V is TRBV6-1; possible D gene TRBD1, 5 bases. The germline V gene has CDR1 MNHNS and CDR2 SASEGT. There are 15 residues in the CDR3. Trimming pared 5 bases from V and 2 bases from J, leaving 15 bases between. DNA of the CDR3: TGTGCCAGCAGTTTAACTTCAGGGTTAAACTATGGCTACACCTTC. Protein sequence: CASSLTSGLNYGYTF.

This chain joins TRBV9 and TRBJ1-6, with D perhaps matching TRBD1 (5 bases). Trimming stripped 5 bases from V and 10 bases from J, with 16 bases between. CDR3 length equals 14 residues. Germline CDR1 is SGDLS and CDR2 is YYNGEE. The CDR3 loop reads CASSTQVGGSPLHF. As DNA, the CDR3 is TGTGCCAGCAGTACCCAGGTGGGGGGATCACCCCTCCACTTT.

This chain uses TRBV7-8 with TRBJ1-1, with D perhaps matching TRBD1 (5 bases). The CDR3 extends over 19 amino acids. Germline V gives CDR1 SGHVS, CDR2 FQNEAQ. V lost 1 base and J 0 bases, leaving 21 bases between the germline ends. This CDR3 reads CASSLEPTFLGGVNTEAFF. The CDR3 region has the DNA TGTGCCAGCAGCTTAGAGCCCACCTTTTTGGGGGGAGTGAACACTGAAGCTTTCTTT.

The V and J genes are TRBV5-4 and TRBJ2-7; 8 bases fit TRBD1. Germline CDR1 and CDR2: SGHNT and YYREEE (reference sequence). The length of the CDR3 is 15 residues. With V trimmed by 3 bases and J by 0 bases, 5 bases remained unmatched. The CDR3 bases are TGTGCCAGCAGCTCCCCGGGACAGGACTCCTACGAGCAGTACTTC. Translation gives CASSSPGQDSYEQYF.

This chain joins TRBV7-9 and TRBJ2-3; D gene unclear. Germline V lookup: CDR1 SEHNR, CDR2 FQNEAQ (reference sequence). The V gene lost 10 bases and the J gene lost 1 base, with 15 bases spanning the gap. The CDR3 sequence is 14 residues long. CDR3 sequence reads: CAISFHGGTDTQYF. In DNA, the CDR3 is TGTGCCATCTCGTTTCACGGAGGCACAGATACGCAGTATTTT.

This chain uses TRBV6-1 with TRBJ2-2; 7 bases match TRBD1. CDR1 is MNHNS, CDR2 SASEGT, per germline. The CDR3 has 17 residues. The trim removed 1 base at V and 7 bases at J, leaving 12 bases unmatched. CDR3 nucleotides: TGTGCCAGCAGTGAAGGACCCTACGGGACAGTCATCGGGGAGCTGTTTTTT. Its protein is CASSEGPYGTVIGELFF.